The present T cell receptor (beta chain) was sequenced within a study of control samples from healthy donors and cancer patients. V dropped 4 bases and J dropped 0; count of bases not matched to a gene: 5. The germline CDR1 and CDR2 sequences are LGHDT and YNNKEL (reference sequence). The CDR3 has 15 residues. Sequencing was performed with immunoSEQ multiplex PCR; in TCRdb, only in-frame clones are kept and a portion is missing. Of about 120,000 clones listed, 85% to 90% are singletons. This clone has only a few counts. The TCR originated in a woman between 50 and 59 years old with colorectal cancer. V gene TRBV3-1 (or the pseudogene TRBV3-2) combines with J gene TRBJ2-7; TRBD2 matches 8 bases. The sequencing input was PBMCs. CDR3 sequence (DNA): TGTGCCAGCAGCCCCTCTAGCGGGTACTCCTACGAGCAGTACTTC. Translating it yields CASSPSSGYSYEQYF.